This T cell receptor beta chain derives from a study of CXCR3-negative and CXCR3-positive naive CD8 T cells. Study results and limitations: With CXCR3 expression partially decreased after cryopreservation, most assays relied on fresh PBMCs. CXCR3-negative and CXCR3-positive naive cells shared comparable TRBV-TRBJ usage, but memory cells did not.

On this clonotype itself: Its antigen is unidentified.

TRB cDNA was prepared as libraries by UMI-labeled 5' RACE. From its re-call of the 5' RACE reads, TCRdb lists each CDR3 protein once, without DNA. The sample holds about 40,000 distinct CDR3 sequences. This CDR3 region has 13 residues. Germline loops: CDR1 SGHRS, CDR2 YFSETQ. The rearrangement uses TRBV5-1 and TRBJ2-1; there is no DNA to check the TCRdb D call of TRBD1. This receptor was taken from a human donor in good health. Some clones in this sample may be carry-over from other donors' samples. Sequenced material: memory CD8+ T cells from blood. CDR3 in amino acids: CASSFGTDNEQFF.